This T cell receptor beta chain was sequenced in a study of shared clonotypes between healthy human individuals. Note on this clone: The antigen is unknown.

Terminally differentiated effector memory CD45RA+ cells were left out of the naive CD8 fraction, which was CD45RO-negative and positively selected for CCR7. Participating donors were healthy, HIV-negative adults free of recent acute infections or vaccinations. Study outcomes and limitations: Naive CD4 clonotypes overlapped across a few donors at roughly 4.5%.

Here immunoSEQ multiplex PCR was the method, and the copy in TCRdb shows in-frame clones only, minus some. This sample has a few million clones, with about 94% found just once. Specimen: naive CD8+ T cells from PBMCs. The sequence was obtained from a man aged 18 to 29 in good health. Some clones in this sample may be carry-over from other donors' samples.

The CDR3 sequence: CASSLGTGPSYEQYF. The DNA of the CDR3 is TGTGCCAGCAGTTTAGGGACAGGCCCCTCCTACGAGCAGTACTTC. The chain carries TRBV27 and TRBJ2-7; TRBD1 aligns across 8 bases. From germline, CDR1 is MNHEY and CDR2 SMNVEV (reference sequence). The V segment lost 2 bases and the J segment 0 bases; nucleotides outside the gene matches: 3. The CDR3 is made up of 15 amino acids.